This TCR beta chain originates from a study of blood T cell repertoires in COVID-19. Study background: PBMCs, B-cell-depleted T cells, or T cells were the source of the cDNA or gDNA that made up the material.

The germline V gene encodes CDR1 SGDLS and CDR2 YYNGEE. The CDR3 spans 15 residues. V was cut by 2 bases and J by 5 bases, with 13 bases left in between. Assay used: immunoSEQ multiplex PCR; TCRdb lists only in-frame clones, some missing. The repertoire has some 150,000 clones, more than 75% of them found once; the top ten carry roughly 4.5%. The specimen sequenced was peripheral blood. The chain recombines TRBV9 with TRBJ2-2; D perhaps matches TRBD2 (6 bases). The source of this sequence is a human donor in a cohort sampled during active COVID-19. CDR3 residues: CASSVWWEATGELFF. CDR3 nucleotides: TGTGCCAGCAGCGTTTGGTGGGAGGCGACCGGGGAGCTGTTTTTT.